This entry lists 28 T cell receptor beta chains sequenced from one sample in a study of blood T cell repertoires in COVID-19. This table comes from immunoSEQ multiplex PCR, and its TCRdb copy is limited to in-frame clones, with some not included. This table holds some 290,000 clones, approximately 91% found once. Material for sequencing was PBMCs or T cells enriched from blood (not recorded which). The source of these receptors is a woman between 40 and 50 years old with acute COVID-19.

V is TRBV18 and J is TRBJ1-1; the D gene is possibly TRBD1 (6 bases). CDR3 size: 14 residues. V lost 4 bases to trimming and J lost 1 base, with 10 bases between them. CDR1 and CDR2 from the germline V gene are KGHSH and LQKENI. In nucleotides, the CDR3 is TGTGCCAGCTCACTAGGCAGGGGGAACACTGAAGCTTTCTTT. Its translation: CASSLGRGNTEAFF.

V gene TRBV2 combines with J gene TRBJ1-1, with D maybe TRBD1 (6 bases). The germline gives CDR1 SNHLY, CDR2 FYNNEI. Trimming stripped 5 bases from V and 4 bases from J, with 17 bases between. CDR3 size: 15 residues. The chain's CDR3 is CASSINRAGTTEAFF. CDR3 DNA sequence: TGTGCCAGCAGTATCAACAGGGCTGGGACCACTGAAGCTTTCTTT.

This chain uses TRBV14 with TRBJ2-3; TRBD2 agrees at 9 bases. This CDR3 comprises 16 residues. The V and J ends lost 1 base and 2 bases, in that order; junction bases with no gene match: 4. Germline V gives CDR1 SGHDN, CDR2 FVKESK. CDR3 sequence: CASSQGLAALTDTQYF. CDR3 nucleotides: TGTGCCAGCAGCCAAGGACTAGCGGCACTCACAGATACGCAGTATTTT. The whole variable domain, filled in from reference TRBV14 and TRBJ2-3, reads EAGVTQFPSHSVIEKGQTVTLRCDPISGHDNLYWYRRVMGKEIKFLLHFVKESKQDESGMPNNRFLAERTGGTYSTLKVQPAELEDSGVYFCASSQGLAALTDTQYFGPGTRLTVL.

V gene TRBV5-1 combines with J gene TRBJ2-7; 7 nucleotides line up with TRBD1. The CDR3 sequence is 15 residues long. With V trimmed by 2 bases and J by 2 bases, 7 bases remained unmatched. In germline, CDR1 is SGHRS, CDR2 YFSETQ. The CDR3, as DNA: TGCGCCAGCAGCTTACAACCGGGACAGACCTACGAGCAGTACTTC. This gives the protein CASSLQPGQTYEQYF.

The genes are TRBV6-5 and TRBJ2-1; TRBD2 agrees at 8 bases. CDR3 length equals 15 residues. Trimming at V came to 5 bases and at J to 7 bases, leaving 10 bases not matched to a gene. Per the germline V gene, CDR1 is MNHEY and CDR2 is SVGAGI. The CDR3 reads CASSTPGLGVNEQFF. In nucleotides, the CDR3 is TGTGCCAGCAGTACCCCGGGACTAGGAGTGAATGAGCAGTTCTTC.

The chain has TRBV15 and TRBJ2-2, with 10 bases aligning to TRBD1. Germline CDR1 and CDR2: LNHNV and YYDKDF (reference sequence). V lost 5 bases to trimming and J lost 1 base; unmatched junction nucleotides: 16. The CDR3 is 20 residues long. CDR3 sequence (DNA): TGTGCCACCAGCGGGCGTCCCGGGACAGGGGCCGCTTTGAACACCGGGGAGCTGTTTTTT. Translation gives CATSGRPGTGAALNTGELFF.

The V and J genes are TRBV7-9 and TRBJ2-5; 7 bases match TRBD2. CDR1 and CDR2 from the germline V gene are SEHNR and FQNEAQ (reference sequence). The V gene end was trimmed by 5 bases and the J gene end by 5 bases; junction bases not matched to a gene: 2. This CDR3 has 12 amino acids. CDR3 sequence: CASSGRGETQYF. DNA for the CDR3: TGTGCCAGCAGCGGGCGGGGGGAGACCCAGTACTTC.

Notes on this clone: Other nucleotide sequences from this sample produce the same CDR3. V usage is TRBV28 and J usage is TRBJ1-6; D not resolved. Trimming stripped 2 bases from V and 7 bases from J, with 9 bases between. The CDR3 sequence is 14 residues long. Germline assignment: CDR1 MDHEN and CDR2 SYDVKM. The CDR3 loop reads CASSLRGNNSPLHF. In nucleotides, the CDR3 is TGTGCCAGCAGTTTACGCGGAAACAATTCACCCCTCCACTTT.

This chain uses TRBV18 with TRBJ2-4, with 15 positions matching TRBD2. The CDR3 consists of 18 residues. With 3 bases clipped from V and 5 bases from J, the junction kept 8 bases outside the gene matches. Looked up from germline, CDR1 is KGHSH and CDR2 is LQKENI. DNA of the CDR3: TGTGCCAGCTCACCCCCGGGACTAGCGGGAGGAGGCGAAAACATTCAGTACTTC. This translates into CASSPPGLAGGGENIQYF. The whole variable domain, filled in from reference TRBV18 and TRBJ2-4, reads NAGVMQNPRHLVRRRGQEARLRCSPMKGHSHVYWYRQLPEEGLKFMVYLQKENIIDESGMPKERFSAEFPKEGPSILRIQQVVRGDSAAYFCASSPPGLAGGGENIQYFGAGTRLSVL.

The chain uses TRBV19 and TRBJ1-5; possibly TRBD1 for D (6 bases). The V gene's germline CDR1 is LNHDA and CDR2 SQIVND (reference sequence). The CDR3 contains 14 residues. The ends were cut back, 5 bases at V and 5 bases at J, with 13 bases in the middle. The CDR3 reads CASSLGQIYQPQHF. The CDR3 DNA follows: TGTGCCAGTAGTCTCGGACAGATCTATCAGCCCCAGCATTTT.

The chain recombines TRBV11-3 with TRBJ2-5; a weak D match, TRBD2 (6 bases). The germline gives CDR1 SGHNT, CDR2 YENEEA. Trimming shortened V by 5 bases and J by 3 bases, and 22 bases separated the two germline ends. The CDR3 contains 17 residues. The CDR3 region has the DNA TGTGCCAGCAGCCGACTAGGGGCCTTGATTGCGGAAGAGACCCAGTACTTC. Its translation: CASSRLGALIAEETQYF. Complete variable domain (other parts from reference TRBV11-3 and TRBJ2-5): EAGVVQSPRYKIIEKKQPVAFWCNPISGHNTLYWYLQNLGQGPELLIRYENEEAVDDSQLPKDRFSAERLKGVDSTLKIQPAELGDSAVYLCASSRLGALIAEETQYFGPGTRLLVL.

The chain couples TRBV10-3 to TRBJ1-1; D remains ambiguous. Germline lookup yields CDR1 ENHRY and CDR2 SYGVKD. The CDR3 is 13 residues long. The V and J ends lost 5 bases and 5 bases respectively, with 12 bases between them. The DNA for the CDR3 is TGTGCCATCAGTCCCCTTTCGGGTACTGAAGCTTTCTTT. Translating gives CAISPLSGTEAFF.

V is TRBV7-2 and J is TRBJ1-4; 7 nucleotides align to TRBD1. V dropped 0 bases and J dropped 7; count of bases not matched to a gene: 8. CDR3 size: 16 residues. Germline CDR1 SGHTA, CDR2 FQGNSA. CDR3 sequence (DNA): TGTGCCAGCAGCTTAGCGGGGACAGCGGCGGGTGAAAAACTGTTTTTT. Its protein product is CASSLAGTAAGEKLFF.

For this clone: The limits of the CDR3 on the DNA are not certain, so only TCRdb's listed CDR3 is given. The chain recombines TRBV21-1 with TRBJ2-3; TRBD2 reflects the table's D call only, with no check against the DNA. TRBV21-1 is a pseudogene. The CDR3 extends over 17 residues, inclusive of both ends. The CDR3 sequence is CASSKGVASGTTDTQYF.

Points on this clone: Compared with germline, one end of the junction differs, possibly owing to a read error. The rearrangement uses TRBV6-1 and TRBJ1-1; D call uncertain. The germline V gene has CDR1 MNHNS and CDR2 SASEGT. This CDR3 has 14 amino acids. The CDR3 here is CASREGAVNTEAFF. CDR3 coding DNA: TGTGCCAGCAGGGAAGGAGCGGTGAACACTGAAGCTTTCTTT.

The chain carries TRBV2 and TRBJ2-1; 8 nucleotides line up with TRBD2. Germline loops: CDR1 SNHLY, CDR2 FYNNEI. The CDR3 extends over 14 amino acids. With 7 bases clipped from V and 8 bases from J, the junction kept 10 bases outside the gene matches. The CDR3 is CASIVGTRFYEQFF. CDR3 DNA sequence: TGTGCCAGCATTGTGGGGACTAGGTTCTATGAGCAGTTCTTC.

The chain employs TRBV27 and TRBJ2-3; TRBD1 agrees at 7 bases. CDR1 MNHEY and CDR2 SMNVEV come from the germline V gene (reference sequence). CDR3 length equals 17 residues. V was pared by 6 bases and J by 9 bases, with 21 bases of the junction left unmatched. The CDR3 region is CASSSPRGRHGTATQYF. The DNA of the CDR3 is TGTGCCAGCAGCTCCCCGAGGGGGCGGCACGGCACAGCCACGCAGTATTTT.

The genes are TRBV4-2 and TRBJ1-1; 7 bases line up with TRBD1. Germline V CDR1 and CDR2: LGHNA, YNFKEQ. This CDR3 has 20 amino acids. V lost 1 base to trimming and J lost 4 bases; unmatched junction nucleotides: 21. In DNA, the CDR3 is TGTGCCAGCAGCCAAGGGAAGAGGATCCGGGCAGGGGGGCAGAGCACTGAAGCTTTCTTT. Amino acid sequence: CASSQGKRIRAGGQSTEAFF.

The J gene is TRBJ1-1, the V gene TRBV29-1; 7 bases fit TRBD1. The CDR3 has 14 residues. The ends lost 5 bases at V and 2 bases at J; junction bases unmatched: 8. In germline, CDR1 is SQVTM, CDR2 ANQGSEA. CDR3 bases: TGCAGCGTTCGCTTTGGACAGGAAAACACTGAAGCTTTCTTT. Its protein is CSVRFGQENTEAFF.

This rearrangement joins TRBV28 to TRBJ1-1; 7 nucleotides align to TRBD1. Germline trimming cut 5 bases from V and 1 base from J; bases unmatched to any gene: 7. Germline CDR1 reads MDHEN; CDR2 reads SYDVKM. The CDR3 is made up of 15 amino acids. The CDR3 DNA sequence: TGTGCCAGCAGTCTTATGCCAGGGGGGAACACTGAAGCTTTCTTT. This sequence encodes CASSLMPGGNTEAFF.

The CDR3 sequence is CASMNRGLDYGYTF. The DNA of the CDR3 is TGTGCCAGTATGAACAGGGGGCTTGACTATGGCTACACCTTC. The chain recombines TRBV19 with TRBJ1-2; 9 bases are a match to TRBD1. The V gene's germline CDR1 is LNHDA and CDR2 SQIVND (reference sequence). CDR3 length: 14 amino acids. V shed 7 bases, J shed 3 bases, and the junction held 6 bases outside the gene matches.

The chain uses TRBV5-1 and TRBJ1-1; D is possibly TRBD1 (6 bases). Between the trimmed V and J ends, which lost 3 bases and 0 bases, there was a span of 12 bases. Germline loops: CDR1 SGHRS, CDR2 YFSETQ. The CDR3 is made up of 15 amino acids. CDR3 coding DNA: TGCGCCAGCAGCTCGGCCCAGGGGTTGAACACTGAAGCTTTCTTT. Translation gives CASSSAQGLNTEAFF.

The chain links TRBV7-2 to TRBJ2-7, with 8 nucleotides matching TRBD2. CDR1 is SGHTA, CDR2 FQGNSA, per germline. Germline trimming cut 4 bases from V and 0 bases from J; bases unmatched to any gene: 5. The length of the CDR3 is 15 residues. CDR3 in amino acids: CASSSRTSNSYEQYF. The CDR3 nucleotides are TGTGCCAGCAGCTCCCGGACTAGCAACTCCTACGAGCAGTACTTC.

This chain joins TRBV12-3 or TRBV12-4 and TRBJ2-1; D not certain. The CDR3 totals 12 residues. Trimming took off 4 bases at V and 7 bases at J, with 8 bases between the two ends. The CDR3 loop is CASSYWSNEQFF. The CDR3 coding sequence is TGTGCCAGCAGTTATTGGAGTAATGAGCAGTTCTTC.

V usage is TRBV29-1 and J usage is TRBJ1-2, with 8 bases matching TRBD1. Germline trimming cut 3 bases from V and 4 bases from J; bases unmatched to any gene: 7. Germline V gives CDR1 SQVTM, CDR2 ANQGSEA. There are 14 residues in the CDR3. CDR3 DNA: TGCAGCGTTGATGATTCCGGGACAGGCTATGGCTACACCTTC. It encodes CSVDDSGTGYGYTF.

This clone was picked up one time. The chain links TRBV19 to TRBJ2-1; D not resolved. CDR3 length equals 15 residues. Germline CDR1 LNHDA, CDR2 SQIVND (reference sequence). V was trimmed by 3 bases and J by 0 bases, leaving 9 bases between them. The CDR3 region is CASSMSSASYNEQFF. The CDR3 nucleotides are TGTGCCAGTAGTATGTCCAGCGCCTCCTACAATGAGCAGTTCTTC.

The V gene is TRBV11-2, the J gene TRBJ2-1; 10 nucleotides align to TRBD2. V shed 6 bases, J shed 0 bases, and the junction held 5 bases outside the gene matches. The CDR3 spans 16 residues. From germline, CDR1 is SGHAT and CDR2 FQNNGV. CDR3 in DNA: TGTGCCAGCAGTGGACTAGCGGTAAGCTCCTACAATGAGCAGTTCTTC. This encodes CASSGLAVSSYNEQFF.

The chain employs TRBV7-3 and TRBJ2-1; no clear D gene. This CDR3 is built from 13 residues. Trimming removed 8 bases at V and 0 bases at J, with 8 bases between. CDR1 and CDR2 from the germline V gene are SGHTA and FQGTGA. DNA for the CDR3: TGTGCCAGCTCCTTGGCCTCCTACAATGAGCAGTTCTTC. This translates into CASSLASYNEQFF.